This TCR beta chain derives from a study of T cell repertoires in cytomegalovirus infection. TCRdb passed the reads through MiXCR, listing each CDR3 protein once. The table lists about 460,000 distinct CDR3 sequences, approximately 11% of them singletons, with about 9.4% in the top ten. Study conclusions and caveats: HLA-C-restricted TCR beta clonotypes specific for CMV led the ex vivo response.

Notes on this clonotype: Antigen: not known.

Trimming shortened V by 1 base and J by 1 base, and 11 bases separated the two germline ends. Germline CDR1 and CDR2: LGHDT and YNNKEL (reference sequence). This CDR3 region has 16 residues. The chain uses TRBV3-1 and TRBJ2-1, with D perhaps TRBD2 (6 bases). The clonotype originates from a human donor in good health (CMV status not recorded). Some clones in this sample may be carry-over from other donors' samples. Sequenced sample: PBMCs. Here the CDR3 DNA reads TGTGCCAGCAGCCAAGCGTCGACTAGTTCCTACAATGAGCAGTTCTTC. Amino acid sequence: CASSQASTSSYNEQFF.